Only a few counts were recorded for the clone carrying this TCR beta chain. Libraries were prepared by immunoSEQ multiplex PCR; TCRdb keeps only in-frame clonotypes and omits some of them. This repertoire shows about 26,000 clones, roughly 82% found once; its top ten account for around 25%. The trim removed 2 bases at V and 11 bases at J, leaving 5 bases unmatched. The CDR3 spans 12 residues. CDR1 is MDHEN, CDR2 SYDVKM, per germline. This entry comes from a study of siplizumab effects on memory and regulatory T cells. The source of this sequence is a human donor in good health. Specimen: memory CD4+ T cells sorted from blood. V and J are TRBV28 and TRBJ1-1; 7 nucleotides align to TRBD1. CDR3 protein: CASSLNRGRAFF. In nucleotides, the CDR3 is TGTGCCAGCAGTTTAAACAGGGGTAGGGCTTTCTTT.